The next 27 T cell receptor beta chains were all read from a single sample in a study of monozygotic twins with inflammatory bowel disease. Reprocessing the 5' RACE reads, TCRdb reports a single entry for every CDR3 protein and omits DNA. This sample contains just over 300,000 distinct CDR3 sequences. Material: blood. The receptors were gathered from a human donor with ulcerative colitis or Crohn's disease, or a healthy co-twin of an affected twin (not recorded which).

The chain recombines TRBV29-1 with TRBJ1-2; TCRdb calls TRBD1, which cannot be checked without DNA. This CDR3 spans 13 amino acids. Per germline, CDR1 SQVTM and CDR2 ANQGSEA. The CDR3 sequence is CSVVAPRRYGYTF.

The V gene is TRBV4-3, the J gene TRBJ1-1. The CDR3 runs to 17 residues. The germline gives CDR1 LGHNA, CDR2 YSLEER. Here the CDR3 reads CASSQVISRGGGTEAFF.

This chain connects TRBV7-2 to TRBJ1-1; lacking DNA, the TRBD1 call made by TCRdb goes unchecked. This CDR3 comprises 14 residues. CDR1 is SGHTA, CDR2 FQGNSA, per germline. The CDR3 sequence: CASSLRQANTEAFF.

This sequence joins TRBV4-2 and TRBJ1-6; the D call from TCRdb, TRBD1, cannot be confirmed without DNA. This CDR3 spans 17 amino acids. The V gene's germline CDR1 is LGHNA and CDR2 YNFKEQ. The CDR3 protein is CASSQETRDITYSPLHF.

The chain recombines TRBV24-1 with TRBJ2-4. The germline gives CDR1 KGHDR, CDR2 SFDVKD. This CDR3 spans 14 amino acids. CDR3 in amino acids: CATSDFGRSNIQYF.

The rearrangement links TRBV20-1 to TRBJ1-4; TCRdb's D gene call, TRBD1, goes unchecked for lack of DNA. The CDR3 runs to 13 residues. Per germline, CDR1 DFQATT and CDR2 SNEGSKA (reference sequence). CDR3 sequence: CSARRQGNEKLFF.

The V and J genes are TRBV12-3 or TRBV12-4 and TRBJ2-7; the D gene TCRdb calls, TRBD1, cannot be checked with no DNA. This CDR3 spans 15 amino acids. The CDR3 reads CASSRQGVKTYEQYF.

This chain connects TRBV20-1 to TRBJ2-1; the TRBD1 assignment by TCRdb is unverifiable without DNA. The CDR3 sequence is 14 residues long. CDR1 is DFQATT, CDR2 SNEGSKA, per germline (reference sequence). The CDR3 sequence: CSDQTGGSYNEQFF.

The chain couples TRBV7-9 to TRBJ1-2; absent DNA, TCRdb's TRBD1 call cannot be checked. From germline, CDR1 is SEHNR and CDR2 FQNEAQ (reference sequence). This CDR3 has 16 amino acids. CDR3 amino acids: CASSYGTGGGSGGYTF.

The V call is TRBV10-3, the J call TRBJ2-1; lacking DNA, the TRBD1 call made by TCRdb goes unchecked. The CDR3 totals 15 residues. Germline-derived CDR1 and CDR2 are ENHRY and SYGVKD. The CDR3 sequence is CAISEKDRGPNEQFF.

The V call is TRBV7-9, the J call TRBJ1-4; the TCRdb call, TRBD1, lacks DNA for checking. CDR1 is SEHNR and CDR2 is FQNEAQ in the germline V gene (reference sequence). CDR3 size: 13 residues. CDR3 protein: CASSLQGIEKLFF.

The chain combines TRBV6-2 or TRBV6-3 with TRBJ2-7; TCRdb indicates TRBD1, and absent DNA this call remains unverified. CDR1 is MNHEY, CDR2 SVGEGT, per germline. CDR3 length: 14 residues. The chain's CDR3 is CASSYSDRGEEQYF.

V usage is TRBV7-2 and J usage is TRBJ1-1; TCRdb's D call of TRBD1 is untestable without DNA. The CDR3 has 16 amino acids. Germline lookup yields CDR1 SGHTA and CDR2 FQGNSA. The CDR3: CASSLAVWGSNTEAFF.

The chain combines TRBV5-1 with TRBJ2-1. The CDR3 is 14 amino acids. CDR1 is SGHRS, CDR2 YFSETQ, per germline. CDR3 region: CASSLPSSVHEQFF.

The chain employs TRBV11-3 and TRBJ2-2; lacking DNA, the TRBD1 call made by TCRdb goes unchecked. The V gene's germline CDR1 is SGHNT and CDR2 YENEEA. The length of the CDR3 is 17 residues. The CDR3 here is CASSQGAERGLTGELFF.

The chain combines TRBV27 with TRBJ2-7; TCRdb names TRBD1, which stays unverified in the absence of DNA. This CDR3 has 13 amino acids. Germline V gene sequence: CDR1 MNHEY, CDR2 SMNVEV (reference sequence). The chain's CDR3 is CASSLFQGYEQYF.

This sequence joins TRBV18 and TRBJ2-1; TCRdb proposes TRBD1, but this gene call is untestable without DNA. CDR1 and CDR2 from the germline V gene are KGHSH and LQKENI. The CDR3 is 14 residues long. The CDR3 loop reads CASSPIGRGNEQFF.

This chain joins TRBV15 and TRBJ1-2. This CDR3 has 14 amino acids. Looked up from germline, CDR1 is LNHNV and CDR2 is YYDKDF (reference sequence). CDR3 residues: CATSRDEGAYGYTF.

The CDR3 loop reads CASSPVVAVPYEQYF. The gene calls are TRBV7-9 and TRBJ2-7. This CDR3 is built from 15 residues. Per germline, CDR1 SEHNR and CDR2 FQNEAQ (reference sequence).

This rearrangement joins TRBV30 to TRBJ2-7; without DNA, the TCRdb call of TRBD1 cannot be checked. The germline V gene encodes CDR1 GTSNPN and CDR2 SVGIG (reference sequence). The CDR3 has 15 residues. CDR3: CAWKRGVGRSYEQYF.

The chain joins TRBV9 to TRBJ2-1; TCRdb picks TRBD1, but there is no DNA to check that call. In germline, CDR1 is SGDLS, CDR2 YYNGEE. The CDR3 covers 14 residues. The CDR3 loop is CASSFRGAGGEQFF.

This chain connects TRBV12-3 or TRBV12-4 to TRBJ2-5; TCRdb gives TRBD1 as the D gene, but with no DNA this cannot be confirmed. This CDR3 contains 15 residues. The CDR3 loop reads CASSRSTGVGETQYF.

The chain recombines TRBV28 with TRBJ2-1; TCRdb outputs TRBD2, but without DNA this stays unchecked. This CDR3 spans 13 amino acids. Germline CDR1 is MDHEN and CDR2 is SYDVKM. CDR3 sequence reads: CASSLLARNEQFF.

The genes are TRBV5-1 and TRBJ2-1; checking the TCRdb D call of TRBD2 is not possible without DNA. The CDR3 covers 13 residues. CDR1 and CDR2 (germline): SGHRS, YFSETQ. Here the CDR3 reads CASSWQREGEQFF.

This chain's CDR3 is CASSLYGGGGVSWGYTF. The gene calls are TRBV28 and TRBJ1-2; TCRdb picks TRBD1, but there is no DNA to check that call. The V gene's germline CDR1 is MDHEN and CDR2 SYDVKM. The CDR3 length is 17 residues.

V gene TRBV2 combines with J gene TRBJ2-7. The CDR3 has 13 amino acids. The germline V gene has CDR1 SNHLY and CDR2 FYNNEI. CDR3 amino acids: CASSRTLFYEQYF. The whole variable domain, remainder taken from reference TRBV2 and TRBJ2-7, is EPEVTQTPSHQVTQMGQEVILRCVPISNHLYFYWYRQILGQKVEFLVSFYNNEISEKSEIFDDQFSVERPDGSNFTLKIRSTKLEDSAMYFCASSRTLFYEQYFGPGTRLTVT.

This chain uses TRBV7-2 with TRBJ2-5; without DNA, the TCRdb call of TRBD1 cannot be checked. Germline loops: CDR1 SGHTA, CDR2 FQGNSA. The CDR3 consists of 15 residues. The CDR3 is CASSSVGQGLETQYF. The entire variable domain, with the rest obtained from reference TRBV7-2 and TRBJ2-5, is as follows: GAGVSQSPSNKVTEKGKDVELRCDPISGHTALYWYRQSLGQGLEFLIYFQGNSAPDKSGLPSDRFSAERTGGSVSTLTIQRTQQEDSAVYLCASSSVGQGLETQYFGPGTRLLVL.